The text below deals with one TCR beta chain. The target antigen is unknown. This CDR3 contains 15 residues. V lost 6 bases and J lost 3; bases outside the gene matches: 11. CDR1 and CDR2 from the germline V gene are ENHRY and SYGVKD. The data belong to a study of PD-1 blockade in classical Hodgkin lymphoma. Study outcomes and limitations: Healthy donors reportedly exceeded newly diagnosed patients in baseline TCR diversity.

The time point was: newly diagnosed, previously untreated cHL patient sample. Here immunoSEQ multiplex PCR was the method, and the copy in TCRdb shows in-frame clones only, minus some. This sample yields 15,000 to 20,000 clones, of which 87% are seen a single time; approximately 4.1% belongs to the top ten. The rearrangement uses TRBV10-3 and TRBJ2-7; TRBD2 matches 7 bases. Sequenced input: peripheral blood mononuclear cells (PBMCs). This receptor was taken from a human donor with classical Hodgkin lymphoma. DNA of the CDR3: TGTGCCATCAGACCATCTGCCACTAGCGTCTACGAGCAGTACTTC. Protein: CAIRPSATSVYEQYF.